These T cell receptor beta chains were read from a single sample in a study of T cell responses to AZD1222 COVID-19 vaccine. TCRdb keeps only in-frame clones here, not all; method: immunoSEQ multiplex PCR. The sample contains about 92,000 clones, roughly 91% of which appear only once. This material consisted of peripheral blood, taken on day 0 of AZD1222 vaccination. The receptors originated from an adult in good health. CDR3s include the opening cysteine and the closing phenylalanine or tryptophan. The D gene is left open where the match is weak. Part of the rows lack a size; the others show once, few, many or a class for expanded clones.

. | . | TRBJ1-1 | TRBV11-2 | TGTGCCAGCAGCTTAGTATGGGGCCAGATGAACACTGAAGCTTTCTTT | CASSLVWGQMNTEAFF
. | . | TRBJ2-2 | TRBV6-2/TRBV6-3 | TGTGCCAGCAGCCCCCCCCCGGGGGTCCCTAAGGTCGGGGAGCTGTTTTTT | CASSPPPGVPKVGELFF
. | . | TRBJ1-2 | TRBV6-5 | TGTGCCACCGGGGCGGGACTTTTTAAAATAGATGGCTACACCTTC | CATGAGLFKIDGYTF
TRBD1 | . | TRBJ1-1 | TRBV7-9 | TGTGCCAGCAGCTGGCCAGGGGGCCAGGACACTGAAGCTTTCTTT | CASSWPGGQDTEAFF
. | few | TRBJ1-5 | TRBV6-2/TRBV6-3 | TGTGCCAGCAGTTACTGGGTCGGGACTGGAGGCAATCAGCCCCAGCATTTT | CASSYWVGTGGNQPQHF
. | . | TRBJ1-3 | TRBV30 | TGTGCCTGGAGTGTTATTGGATCGAACGGAAACACCATATATTTT | CAWSVIGSNGNTIYF
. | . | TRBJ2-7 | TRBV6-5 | TGTGCCAGCAGTTCCAGTGCTCCGTCTGGATACGAGCAGTACTTC | CASSSSAPSGYEQYF
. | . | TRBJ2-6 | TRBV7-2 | TGTGCCAGCAGCTTAGCGGGGGGTCTTGGGGCCAACGTCCTGACTTTC | CASSLAGGLGANVLTF
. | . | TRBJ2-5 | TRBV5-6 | TGTGCCAGCAGCTTGTTGGGGTTTGGCCAAGAGACCCAGTACTTC | CASSLLGFGQETQYF
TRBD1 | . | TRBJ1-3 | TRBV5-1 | TGCGCCAGCCGGACAGGAAACACCGTCTCTGGAAACACCATATATTTT | CASRTGNTVSGNTIYF
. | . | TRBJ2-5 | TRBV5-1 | TGCGCCAGCCGGAGGACTCTCCAAGAGACCCAGTACTTC | CASRRTLQETQYF
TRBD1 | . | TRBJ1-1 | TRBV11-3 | TGTGCCAGCAGCTTTGGGACAGGGAACACTGAAGCTTTCTTT | CASSFGTGNTEAFF
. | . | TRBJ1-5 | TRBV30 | TGTGCCTGGGCACGGGGAGGCTTGGGTCAGCCCCAGCATTTT | CAWARGGLGQPQHF
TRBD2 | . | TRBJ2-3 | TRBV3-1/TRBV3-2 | TGTGCCAGATACAAGTGGACTAGCGGAAACACAGATACGCAGTATTTT | CARYKWTSGNTDTQYF
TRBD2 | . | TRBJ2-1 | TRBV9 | TGTGCCAGCAGCGTAGGCGGGGGGGCTGGGAATGAGCAGTTCTTC | CASSVGGGAGNEQFF
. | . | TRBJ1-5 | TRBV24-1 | TGTGCCACCAGCCCATCAGGATCTCTGGGCAATCAGCCCCAGCATTTT | CATSPSGSLGNQPQHF
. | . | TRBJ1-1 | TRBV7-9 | TGTGCCAGCAGCCAGGAATCCAAGGCAGCTTTCTTT | CASSQESKAAFF
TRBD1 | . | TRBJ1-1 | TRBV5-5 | TGTGCCAGCAGCTGGACAGGGGAAAACACTGAAGCTTTCTTT | CASSWTGENTEAFF
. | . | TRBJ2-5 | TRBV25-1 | TGTGCCAGCAGTGGGTGGGGGGCGCCGGAGACCCAGTACTTC | CASSGWGAPETQYF
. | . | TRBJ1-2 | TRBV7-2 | TGTGCCAGCAGCTTAGCGACAGGCGGGGGCTATGGCTACACCTTC | CASSLATGGGYGYTF
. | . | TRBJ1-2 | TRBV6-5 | TGTGCCAGCTATCCTCGGGGGTCTAACTATGGCTACACCTTC | CASYPRGSNYGYTF
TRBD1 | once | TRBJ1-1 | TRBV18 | TGTGCCAGCTCACCACTTGACAGGGGAGACAGCACTGAAGCTTTCTTT | CASSPLDRGDSTEAFF
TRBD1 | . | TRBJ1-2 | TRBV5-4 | TGTGCCAGCAGCATAATAGACAGGGGTAGGGGCTACACCTTC | CASSIIDRGRGYTF
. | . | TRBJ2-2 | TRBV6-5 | TGTGCCAGCAGGCAGAGGTCCGCCGGGGAGCTGTTTTTT | CASRQRSAGELFF
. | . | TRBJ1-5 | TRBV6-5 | TGTGCCAGCAGTTACTCGACCAATCAGCCCCAGCATTTT | CASSYSTNQPQHF
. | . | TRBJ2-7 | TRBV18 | TGTGCCAGCTCACCTACCGCCTACGAGCAGTACTTC | CASSPTAYEQYF
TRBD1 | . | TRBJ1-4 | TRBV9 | TGTGCCAGCAGCGTAGATCAGGGGGCGAATGAAAAACTGTTTTTT | CASSVDQGANEKLFF
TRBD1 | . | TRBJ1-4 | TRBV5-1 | TGCGCCAGCAGCCGGGACAGCACCAATGAAAAACTGTTTTTT | CASSRDSTNEKLFF
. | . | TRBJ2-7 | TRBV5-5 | TGTGCCAGCAGCTTTACAGGGTCGTCCGAGCAGTACTTC | CASSFTGSSEQYF
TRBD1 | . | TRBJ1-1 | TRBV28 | TGTGCCAGCAGCTACGCCGGGACAGGCACGAACACTGAAGCTTTCTTT | CASSYAGTGTNTEAFF
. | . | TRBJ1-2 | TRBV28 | TGTGCCAGCAGTTCCCCCTTGGGTGGCTACACCTTC | CASSSPLGGYTF
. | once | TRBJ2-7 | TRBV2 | TGTGCCAGCAGTGAAGGTCGCCCCTACGAGCAGTACTTC | CASSEGRPYEQYF
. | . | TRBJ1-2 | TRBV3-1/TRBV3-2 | TGTGCCAGCAGCCAAAGAGGGGTCTATGGCTACACCTTC | CASSQRGVYGYTF
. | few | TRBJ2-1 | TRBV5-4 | TGTGCCAGCAGCAAGGATATGGGGAATGAGCAGTTCTTC | CASSKDMGNEQFF
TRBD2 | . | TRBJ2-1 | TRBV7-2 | TGTGCCAGCAGCTTGGGGGGGAGGTCCTACAATGAGCAGTTCTTC | CASSLGGRSYNEQFF
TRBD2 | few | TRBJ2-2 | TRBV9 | TGTGCCAGCAGCCGGACTAGCGGGGGTAGCACCGGGGAGCTGTTTTTT | CASSRTSGGSTGELFF
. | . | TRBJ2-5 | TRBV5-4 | TGTGCCAGCAGCTATGTGGGGGGGCGGTCGGAGACCCAGTACTTC | CASSYVGGRSETQYF
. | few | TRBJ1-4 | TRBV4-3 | TGCGCCAGCAGCCAAGGGATCGCAATGGCTAATGAAAAACTGTTTTTT | CASSQGIAMANEKLFF
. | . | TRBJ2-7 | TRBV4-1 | TGCGCCAGCAGCCAAGAGAGGGGGTCCGACCGTTCCTACGAGCAGTACTTC | CASSQERGSDRSYEQYF
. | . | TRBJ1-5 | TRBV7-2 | TGTGCCAGCAGCTTAGCAGGGTCGAGCAATCAGCCCCAGCATTTT | CASSLAGSSNQPQHF
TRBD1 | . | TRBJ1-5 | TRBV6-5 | TGTGCCAGCAAGCAGGGACAGGGGGGCCAGCCCCAGCATTTT | CASKQGQGGQPQHF
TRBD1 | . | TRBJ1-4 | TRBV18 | TGTGCCAGCTCACCAGGGACAGTTAATGAAAAACTGTTTTTT | CASSPGTVNEKLFF
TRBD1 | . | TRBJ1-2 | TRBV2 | TGTGCCAGCAGTGAAACAGGGGGGAATTGGTATGGCTACACCTTC | CASSETGGNWYGYTF
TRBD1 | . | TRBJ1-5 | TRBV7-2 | TGTGCCAGCAGCTACAGGGGGGATCAGCCCCAGCATTTT | CASSYRGDQPQHF
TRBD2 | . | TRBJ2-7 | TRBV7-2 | TGTGCCAGCAGCCCCCCTAGCGGGGGGTTGTACGAGCAGTACTTC | CASSPPSGGLYEQYF
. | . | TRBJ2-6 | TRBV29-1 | TGCAGCGTCAACACAGGGTCCTCTGGGGCCAACGTCCTGACTTTC | CSVNTGSSGANVLTF
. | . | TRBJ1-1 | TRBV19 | TGTGCCAGTAGTGACCGGATCAACACTGAAGCTTTCTTT | CASSDRINTEAFF
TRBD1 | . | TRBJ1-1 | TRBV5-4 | TGTGCCAGGGGGACAGGGGGCAGGACTGAAGCTTTCTTT | CARGTGGRTEAFF
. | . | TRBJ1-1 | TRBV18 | TGTGCCAGCGCCGTGGGGGAGAACACTGAAGCTTTCTTT | CASAVGENTEAFF
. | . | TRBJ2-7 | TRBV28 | TGTGCCAGCAGTCCCACTGTGGTCGAGCAGTACTTC | CASSPTVVEQYF
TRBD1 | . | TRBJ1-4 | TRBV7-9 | TGTGCCAGCAGCCACGGGACAGCAAATGAAAAACTGTTTTTT | CASSHGTANEKLFF
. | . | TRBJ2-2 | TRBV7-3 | TGTGCCAGCAGGGACACGAACACCGGGGAGCTGTTTTTT | CASRDTNTGELFF
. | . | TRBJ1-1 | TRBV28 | TGTGCCAGCACCCCGGGTCAGCGGCGCTCTGAAGCTTTCTTT | CASTPGQRRSEAFF
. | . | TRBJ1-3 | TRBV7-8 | TGTGCCAGCAGCTCCACCCGAAACACCATATATTTT | CASSSTRNTIYF
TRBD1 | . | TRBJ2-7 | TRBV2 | TGTGCCAAAAATCGGGGACAGGGGAGGGGCGAGCAGTACTTC | CAKNRGQGRGEQYF